This note documents a single T cell receptor (beta chain) sequence. The sample originates from a study of T cell changes during pregnancy in multiple sclerosis. The method was immunoSEQ multiplex PCR; TCRdb's version includes in-frame clones alone and lacks a portion of them. Of 75,000 to 90,000 clones listed, about 92% are singletons. The CDR3 contains 13 residues. From germline, CDR1 is ENHRY and CDR2 SYGVKD. The V segment lost 3 bases and the J segment 7 bases; nucleotides outside the gene matches: 5. The rearrangement joins TRBV10-3 to TRBJ1-1, with TRBD1 matching 7 bases. Sequenced here: CD4+ T cells from peripheral blood mononuclear cells, sampled before pregnancy. The TCR sequence derives from a female donor with multiple sclerosis, enrolled in a pregnancy study. The CDR3: CAISDQGVGEAFF. CDR3 in DNA: TGTGCCATCAGTGATCAGGGGGTCGGTGAAGCTTTCTTT.